The rows below give T cell receptor beta chains drawn from one sample of a study of patients and donors after allogeneic stem cell transplantation. From the RT-PCR reads, TCRdb called clonotypes with MiXCR, one entry per CDR3 protein. The data hold fewer than 75,000 distinct CDR3 sequences, with about 25% observed a single time. Sample: blood, either unsorted or a sorted T cell fraction (not recorded which). The receptor source for this set is a human donor who was either an allogeneic HSCT recipient or a stem cell or donor lymphocyte infusion donor (not recorded which). It is not recorded whose cells these are; they may come from a transplant donor. Both conserved end residues are trimmed from each CDR3.

v_gene	CDR3aa
TRBV3-1	ASSQATGWGSTDTQY
TRBV20-1	SASVAESYNEQF
TRBV6-5	ASSYAWDLENTEAF
TRBV30	AWTGASYNSPLH
TRBV7-9	ASSWTSRDEQY
TRBV27	ASKGHYTYNEQF
TRBV7-2	ASSRQGAGYGYT
TRBV20-1	SARDLTGHYGYT
TRBV4-2	ASSQVVPGLAVISSYEQY
TRBV5-1	ASSPEGLAGDNEQF
TRBV27	ASSFRQGEGSPLH
TRBV6-6	ASSYGYLNQPQH
TRBV12-3/TRBV12-4	ASSNLQVTGETQY
TRBV10-3	AISDGAFELGQETQY
TRBV5-1	ASSFPSERGSSYNEQF
TRBV6-1	ASSEAVTSGGTDTQY
TRBV7-8	ASSSPRQGRVDYGYT
TRBV6-6	ASSYETYQSGQDPHGYT
TRBV5-1	ASIGGQGVVSNQPQH
TRBV2	ASTRGSDRI
TRBV15	ATSREPSGTGTKNIQY
TRBV20-1	SAREDRGRGYT
TRBV7-9	ATPGEDTDTQY
TRBV29-1	SVETDSGYGYT
TRBV12-3/TRBV12-4	ASSLAGQGGNQPQH
TRBV7-8	ASSYRGRSTEAF
TRBV4-3	ASSQGDGAIQFAGELF
TRBV7-8	ASSFRRVNQPQH
TRBV6-2/TRBV6-3	ASSPSPRAGNYGYT
TRBV30	AGGGQGTEQY
TRBV6-5	ASIGQAGAYEQY
TRBV25-1	ASSEYSYPNTGELF
TRBV5-1	ASTSGGLAKNIQY
TRBV10-3	ASKNPGLPDQPQH
TRBV15	ATSRDWGEPQH
TRBV15	ATSSLGSPANTEAF
TRBV12-3/TRBV12-4	ASSLGPKGPNEKLF
TRBV3-1	ASSLTRGDEQY
TRBV12-3/TRBV12-4	ASSYGLAGGMETQY
TRBV12-3/TRBV12-4	ASSYEAGGTDTQY